These 7 T cell receptor beta chains were sequenced from one sample in a study of shared clonotypes between healthy human individuals. Sequencing was performed with immunoSEQ multiplex PCR; in TCRdb, only in-frame clones are kept and a portion is missing. Among about 580,000 clones listed, 98% were seen once. CD45RO-negative, CCR7-positively selected cells formed the naive CD8 fraction, excluding terminally differentiated effector memory CD45RA+ cells. Sequencing was performed on naive CD8+ T cells sorted from blood. These receptors came from a man between 25 and 39 years old in good health.

The rearrangement joins TRBV6-1 to TRBJ2-7; 9 bases are shared with TRBD2. V was clipped by 3 bases and J by 2 bases; unmatched bases: 8. The CDR3 covers 16 residues. Germline CDR1 reads MNHNS; CDR2 reads SASEGT. The CDR3 DNA reads as TGTGCCAGCAGTGACGCTACTAGCGGGCTAGCCTACGAGCAGTACTTC. It encodes CASSDATSGLAYEQYF.

The chain's CDR3 is CASSLEPGVLDEQFF. The CDR3 bases are TGTGCCAGCTCACTAGAGCCGGGGGTTTTGGATGAGCAGTTCTTC. The rearrangement links TRBV18 to TRBJ2-1; possible D gene TRBD2, 6 bases. V was pared by 4 bases and J by 8 bases, with 18 bases between. Germline-derived CDR1 and CDR2 are KGHSH and LQKENI. The CDR3 consists of 15 residues.

This clone was seen a single time. The chain recombines TRBV7-6 with TRBJ2-7, with 9 bases identical to TRBD1. In germline, CDR1 is SGHVS, CDR2 FNYEAQ. This CDR3 comprises 16 residues. V lost 4 bases, J lost 3 bases, and 10 bases stayed unmatched. CDR3 amino acids: CASSSKPGQGFYEQYF. The CDR3 DNA reads as TGTGCCAGCAGCTCCAAACCGGGACAGGGATTCTACGAGCAGTACTTC.

The chain links TRBV29-1 to TRBJ1-2; D might be TRBD1 (5 bases). CDR3 length equals 12 residues. Germline lookup yields CDR1 SQVTM and CDR2 ANQGSEA. Between the trimmed V and J ends, which lost 1 base and 8 bases, there was a span of 11 bases. The CDR3 DNA is TGCAGCGTTGAAGCCAGGGAAGGGGGCTACACCTTC. It is translated as CSVEAREGGYTF.

This chain links TRBV15 with TRBJ2-1; 9 bases agree with TRBD2. V dropped 3 bases and J dropped 2; count of bases not matched to a gene: 11. This CDR3 region has 18 residues. From germline, CDR1 is LNHNV and CDR2 YYDKDF (reference sequence). CDR3 nucleotide sequence: TGTGCCACCAGCAGTCCCCCCGATGGCGGGAGGGCCTACAATGAGCAGTTCTTC. Amino acids: CATSSPPDGGRAYNEQFF.

The rearrangement links TRBV7-9 to TRBJ2-2; D is ambiguous. Germline CDR1 and CDR2: SEHNR and FQNEAQ (reference sequence). V shed 5 bases and J shed 1 base, with 14 bases lying between them. This CDR3 is 16 amino acids long. The CDR3 region is CASSPPPGENTGELFF. The CDR3 coding sequence is TGTGCCAGCAGCCCACCCCCTGGGGAGAACACCGGGGAGCTGTTTTTT. The complete variable domain, with remaining parts taken from reference TRBV7-9 and TRBJ2-2, reads DTGVSQNPRHKITKRGQNVTFRCDPISEHNRLYWYRQTLGQGPEFLTYFQNEAQLEKSRLLSDRFSAERPKGSFSTLEIQRTEQGDSAMYLCASSPPPGENTGELFFGEGSRLTVL.

The rearrangement joins TRBV2 to TRBJ2-6; 7 bases agree with TRBD1. V shed 5 bases, J shed 4 bases, and the junction held 2 bases outside the gene matches. The CDR3 covers 14 residues. The germline V gene has CDR1 SNHLY and CDR2 FYNNEI. CDR3 in amino acids: CASSTGEGANVLTF. CDR3 bases: TGTGCCAGCAGTACAGGGGAAGGGGCCAACGTCCTGACTTTC.